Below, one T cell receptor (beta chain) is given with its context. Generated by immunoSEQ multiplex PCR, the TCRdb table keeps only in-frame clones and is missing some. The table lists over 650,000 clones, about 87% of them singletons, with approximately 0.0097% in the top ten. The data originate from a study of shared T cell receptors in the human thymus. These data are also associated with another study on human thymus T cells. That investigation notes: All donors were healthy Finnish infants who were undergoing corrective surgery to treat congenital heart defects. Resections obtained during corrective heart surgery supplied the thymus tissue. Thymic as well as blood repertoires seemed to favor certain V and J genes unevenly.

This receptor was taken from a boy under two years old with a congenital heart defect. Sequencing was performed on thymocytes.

CDR3 coding DNA: TGCGCCAGCAGCCAAGATACGTGGACAGGAGGGACTGAAGCTTTCTTT. This encodes CASSQDTWTGGTEAFF. J is TRBJ1-1 and V is TRBV4-1; TRBD1 matches at 7 bases. The CDR3 runs to 16 residues. Germline CDR1 reads MGHRA; CDR2 reads YSYEKL. V lost 0 bases and J lost 5; bases outside the gene matches: 9.